One and the same sample provided the 17 T cell receptor beta chains below, sequenced in a study of blood T cell repertoires in COVID-19. TCRdb's copy holds only in-frame clones and misses some; the assay was immunoSEQ multiplex PCR. This table has some 10,000 clones, around 90% appearing once. Material: peripheral blood. These TCRs come from a human donor in a cohort sampled during active COVID-19.

This clone was detected a few times. The chain links TRBV19 to TRBJ2-3; perhaps TRBD2 as D (5 bases). The CDR3 spans 16 residues. Germline CDR1 is LNHDA and CDR2 is SQIVND (reference sequence). V was shortened by 7 bases and J by 3 bases, with 20 bases between the two germline ends. CDR3 nucleotides: TGTGCCAGTACCAAGAGCGGCGGAGACTTAACAGATACGCAGTATTTT. This gives the protein CASTKSGGDLTDTQYF.

For the CDR3, the DNA is TGTGCCAGCACCCGGGGGGGCCGGAGCACTGAAGCTTTCTTT. This encodes CASTRGGRSTEAFF. The gene calls are TRBV5-4 and TRBJ1-1; D is possibly TRBD1 (6 bases). CDR3 length equals 14 residues. Germline V gene data show CDR1 as SGHNT and CDR2 as YYREEE (reference sequence). V was cut by 6 bases and J by 4 bases, with 16 bases left in between.

The rearrangement joins TRBV3-1 (or the pseudogene TRBV3-2) to TRBJ2-3; 9 bases match TRBD2. In germline, CDR1 is LGHDT, CDR2 YNNKEL (reference sequence). This CDR3 is built from 19 residues. With 1 base clipped from V and 1 base from J, the junction kept 12 bases outside the gene matches. The CDR3 loop is CASSQVFGLAGGRTDTQYF. The CDR3 DNA sequence: TGTGCCAGCAGCCAAGTATTTGGACTGGCGGGAGGGCGCACAGATACGCAGTATTTT.

The J gene is TRBJ2-7, the V gene TRBV4-3; D not certain. Germline values: CDR1 LGHNA, CDR2 YSLEER. Trimming stripped 0 bases from V and 0 bases from J, with 9 bases between. This CDR3 region has 15 residues. The CDR3 coding sequence is TGCGCCAGCAGCCAAGATCGACACAGCTCCTACGAGCAGTACTTC. This sequence encodes CASSQDRHSSYEQYF.

This chain joins TRBV4-1 and TRBJ2-5; a possible D gene is TRBD2 (5 bases). The CDR3 totals 14 residues. Germline V gene sequence: CDR1 MGHRA, CDR2 YSYEKL. V lost 4 bases and J 3 bases, leaving 12 bases between the germline ends. The CDR3 DNA reads as TGCGCCAGCAGCCCACGGGGAGTTAAAGAGACCCAGTACTTC. Residues: CASSPRGVKETQYF.

The J gene is TRBJ2-7, the V gene TRBV18; 11 nucleotides line up with TRBD1. The CDR3 is made up of 17 amino acids. The ends lost 2 bases at V and 5 bases at J; junction bases unmatched: 11. CDR1 KGHSH and CDR2 LQKENI come from the germline V gene. The CDR3 region is CASSPISTGTGGDEQYF. In DNA form, the CDR3 reads TGTGCCAGCTCACCAATTTCCACCGGGACAGGGGGGGACGAGCAGTACTTC.

The V call is TRBV3-1 (or the pseudogene TRBV3-2), the J call TRBJ1-2, with 8 bases identical to TRBD1. The CDR3 sequence is 13 residues long. Germline values: CDR1 LGHDT, CDR2 YNNKEL (reference sequence). V lost 4 bases and J lost 3; bases outside the gene matches: 1. CDR3 protein: CASSLQGDYGYTF. The CDR3 DNA reads TGTGCCAGCAGCCTACAGGGGGACTATGGCTACACCTTC.

The chain is built from TRBV28 and TRBJ2-7; 8 positions agree with TRBD1. Germline CDR1 is MDHEN and CDR2 is SYDVKM. V lost 2 bases and J lost 1; bases outside the gene matches: 10. The CDR3 extends over 17 amino acids. The CDR3 DNA sequence: TGTGCCAGCAGTTTACTTCTGGACAGGGTGGCATCCTACGAGCAGTACTTC. Translating gives CASSLLLDRVASYEQYF.

This clone was found a few times. This sequence joins TRBV24-1 and TRBJ1-4; TRBD1 might be the D (5 bases). The CDR3 contains 15 residues. Trimming took off 4 bases at V and 0 bases at J, with 8 bases between the two ends. Germline CDR1 KGHDR, CDR2 SFDVKD. CDR3 coding DNA: TGTGCCACCAGTGACCCCAGGGCAACTAATGAAAAACTGTTTTTT. It encodes CATSDPRATNEKLFF.

This clone has just one count. This sequence joins TRBV29-1 and TRBJ1-4; D not certain. Germline loops: CDR1 SQVTM, CDR2 ANQGSEA. V gave up 4 bases and J gave up 1 base, with 4 bases separating them. This CDR3 has 12 amino acids. The CDR3 loop reads CSVALTNEKLFF. The CDR3 DNA reads as TGCAGCGTTGCCTTAACTAATGAAAAACTGTTTTTT.

The rearrangement joins TRBV2 to TRBJ2-5, with a weak D call TRBD2 (6 bases). V lost 7 bases and J lost 0, with 15 bases in between. Germline values: CDR1 SNHLY, CDR2 FYNNEI. The CDR3 sequence is 15 residues long. Here the CDR3 reads CASTEGLPYQETQYF. The CDR3 coding sequence is TGTGCCAGCACCGAGGGACTCCCGTACCAAGAGACCCAGTACTTC.

The CDR3 region has the DNA TGCGCCAGCAGCCAAGTAGGGGGTCAGGGTGATTACGAGCAGTACTTC. This gives the protein CASSQVGGQGDYEQYF. The rearrangement links TRBV4-1 to TRBJ2-7, with D possibly matching TRBD1 (6 bases). The V and J ends lost 1 base and 4 bases respectively, with 17 bases between them. The germline CDR1 and CDR2 sequences are MGHRA and YSYEKL. The CDR3 length is 16 residues.

The V call is TRBV5-1, the J call TRBJ1-2, with 7 bases identical to TRBD1. CDR3 length: 14 residues. CDR1 is SGHRS and CDR2 is YFSETQ in the germline V gene. Trimming cost V 3 bases and J 7 bases; bases outside gene matches: 9. CDR3: CASSSTGKEGGYTF. CDR3 coding DNA: TGCGCCAGCAGCTCGACAGGGAAAGAGGGTGGCTACACCTTC.

The chain carries TRBV27 and TRBJ2-2, with 7 bases identical to TRBD1. Germline loops: CDR1 MNHEY, CDR2 SMNVEV (reference sequence). The CDR3 contains 17 residues. Trimming cost V 5 bases and J 5 bases; bases outside gene matches: 14. DNA for the CDR3: TGTGCCAGCAGTCCTACGCTAGGGGGCCTGGGGACCGGGGAGCTGTTTTTT. Encoded protein: CASSPTLGGLGTGELFF.

The genes are TRBV29-1 and TRBJ2-5; 7 nucleotides line up with TRBD1. V lost 7 bases, J lost 1 base, and 3 bases stayed unmatched. The CDR3 sequence is 12 residues long. Germline V lookup: CDR1 SQVTM, CDR2 ANQGSEA. The chain's CDR3 is CSADRAQETQYF. In DNA form, the CDR3 reads TGCAGCGCAGACAGGGCCCAAGAGACCCAGTACTTC.

The CDR3 is CASSPGHGVLEQYF. The CDR3 DNA follows: TGTGCCAGCAGCCCGGGACACGGGGTCCTGGAGCAGTACTTC. The genes are TRBV7-9 and TRBJ2-7; possible D gene TRBD1, 6 bases. The V gene's germline CDR1 is SEHNR and CDR2 FQNEAQ (reference sequence). Trimming stripped 5 bases from V and 7 bases from J, with 18 bases between. This CDR3 contains 14 residues.

The chain carries TRBV9 and TRBJ2-2; D possibly corresponds to TRBD2 (6 bases). Germline loops: CDR1 SGDLS, CDR2 YYNGEE. The V end lost 0 bases, the J end lost 4 bases, and 13 bases lay between the germline ends. CDR3 length equals 16 residues. The CDR3: CASSVDRERGTGELFF. DNA of the CDR3: TGTGCCAGCAGCGTAGATCGGGAGAGGGGCACCGGGGAGCTGTTTTTT. The variable domain in full, with the rest retrieved from reference TRBV9 and TRBJ2-2, is DSGVTQTPKHLITATGQRVTLRCSPRSGDLSVYWYQQSLDQGLQFLIQYYNGEERAKGNILERFSAQQFPDLHSELNLSSLELGDSALYFCASSVDRERGTGELFFGEGSRLTVL.